The clone carrying this T cell receptor beta chain was found a few times. These data originate in a study of T-cell reconstitution after alpha-beta-depleted transplantation in children. Germline assignment: CDR1 SGHDT and CDR2 YYEEEE. Trimming left V 4 bases short and J 3 bases short, with 9 bases between. The CDR3 runs 13 residues. TCRbeta library preparation incorporated unique molecular identifiers. TCRdb fed the PCR reads into MiXCR, producing one record per CDR3 protein. The sample consists of about 540,000 distinct CDR3 sequences, roughly 18% of them appearing once. Sequences were derived from PBMCs from the stem cell graft donor, sampled from the stem cell graft. The sequence derives from a human donor who donated a stem cell graft to a child with acute lymphoblastic leukemia. The J gene is TRBJ2-3, the V gene TRBV5-6, with a weak D call TRBD2 (5 bases). The CDR3 here is CASSTDLTDTQYF. CDR3 nucleotides: TGTGCCAGCAGCACGGACTTAACAGATACGCAGTATTTT. Based on the CDR3 plus reference TRBV5-6 and TRBJ2-3, the full variable domain is DAGVTQSPTHLIKTRGQQVTLRCSPKSGHDTVSWYQQALGQGPQFIFQYYEEEERQRGNFPDRFSGHQFPNYSSELNVNALLLGDSALYLCASSTDLTDTQYFGPGTRLTVL.